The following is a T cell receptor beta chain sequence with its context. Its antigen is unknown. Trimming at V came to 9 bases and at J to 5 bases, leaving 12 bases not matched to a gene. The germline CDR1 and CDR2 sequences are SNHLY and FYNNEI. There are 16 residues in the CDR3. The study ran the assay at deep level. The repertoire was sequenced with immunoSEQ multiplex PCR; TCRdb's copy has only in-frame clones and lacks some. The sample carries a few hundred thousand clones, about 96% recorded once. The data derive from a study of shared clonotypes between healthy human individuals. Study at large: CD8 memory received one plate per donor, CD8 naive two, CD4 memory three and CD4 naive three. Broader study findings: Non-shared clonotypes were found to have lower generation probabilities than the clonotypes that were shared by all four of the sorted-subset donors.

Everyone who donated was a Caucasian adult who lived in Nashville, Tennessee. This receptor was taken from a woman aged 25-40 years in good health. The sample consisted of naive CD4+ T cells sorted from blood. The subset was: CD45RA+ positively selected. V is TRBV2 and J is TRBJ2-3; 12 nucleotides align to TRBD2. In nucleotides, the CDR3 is TGTGCCAGAAGGGGGGTGCCTAGCGGGAGGGGAGATACGCAGTATTTT. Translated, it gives CARRGVPSGRGDTQYF. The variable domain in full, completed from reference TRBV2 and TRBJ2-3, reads EPEVTQTPSHQVTQMGQEVILRCVPISNHLYFYWYRQILGQKVEFLVSFYNNEISEKSEIFDDQFSVERPDGSNFTLKIRSTKLEDSAMYFCARRGVPSGRGDTQYFGPGTRLTVL.